Listed below are T cell receptor beta chains from one sample, sequenced in a study of T cell repertoires in cytomegalovirus infection. One entry per CDR3 protein results from TCRdb running MiXCR on the reads. The sample has 97,000 or so distinct CDR3 sequences, approximately 15% seen once. Sequencing input: PBMCs. The receptors originated from a human donor in good health (CMV status not recorded). Some clones in this sample may be carry-over from other donors' samples. CDR3s include the opening cysteine and the closing phenylalanine or tryptophan. A D gene is named only where the DNA matches it firmly. The listing skips clone size in some rows; elsewhere it reads once, few, many or a size class.

TRBJ2-3 TRBD2 TRBV6-2/TRBV6-3 NA TGTGCCAGCAGTTACAGGATAAGCGGGGGCAGGCGGGACACGCAGTATTTT CASSYRISGGRRDTQYF
TRBJ1-2 TRBD1 TRBV7-2 many TGTGCCAGCAGCTCCCCTACAGGGGCCCCTGGGTACACCTTC CASSSPTGAPGYTF
TRBJ1-1 NA TRBV19 NA TGTGCCAGTAGTATTAGAGGGGGCACTGAAGCTTTCTTT CASSIRGGTEAFF
TRBJ1-5 NA TRBV2 NA TGTGCCAGCAGCGCAGGGTTGGGTCAGCCCCAGCATTTT CASSAGLGQPQHF
TRBJ1-6 NA TRBV11-2 NA TGTGCCAGCAGCTTAGATATCAGGAGCTCCTATAATTCACCCCTCCACTTT CASSLDIRSSYNSPLHF
TRBJ2-5 NA TRBV5-4 NA TGTGCCAGCAGCCCGAGCGGAAGGGGGGAGACCCAGTACTTC CASSPSGRGETQYF
TRBJ1-1 NA TRBV7-2 NA TGTGCCAGCAGCTTAGAAGGGGGACGGGGGAACACTGAAGCTTTCTTT CASSLEGGRGNTEAFF
TRBJ1-1 NA TRBV5-4 many TGTGCCAGCAGCCAAGGGGACGGATTAAACACTGAAGCTTTCTTT CASSQGDGLNTEAFF
TRBJ1-5 NA TRBV20-1 NA TGCAGTGCTACTAATAGCAATCAGCCCCAGCATTTT CSATNSNQPQHF
TRBJ2-7 NA TRBV28 many TGTGCCAGCAGTTTTATCTACGAGCAGTACTTC CASSFIYEQYF
TRBJ1-6 TRBD1 TRBV7-2 NA TGTGCCAGCAGCCTCCAGGGACAGAATTTTAATTCAACTCTCCACTTT CASSLQGQNFNSTLHF
TRBJ2-6 TRBD1 TRBV7-9 many TGTGCCAGCAGCGCCCTGACAGGGGCTGGGGCCAACGTCCTGACTTTC CASSALTGAGANVLTF
TRBJ2-2 NA TRBV6-1 NA TGTGCCAGCAGTCGCACAGGATACCCCCTACTAAACACCGGGGAGCTGTTTTTT CASSRTGYPLLNTGELFF
TRBJ2-7 NA TRBV18 NA TGTGCCAGCTCACCAGGAGGCCTCGCCTACGAGCAGTACTTC CASSPGGLAYEQYF
TRBJ1-2 NA TRBV28 few TGTGCCAGCAGTTCGAGAGAAAGGGGGGCCTATGGCTACACCTTC CASSSRERGAYGYTF
TRBJ1-2 NA TRBV19 NA TGTGCCAGTAGTCCAACAGGGAATGGCTACACCTTC CASSPTGNGYTF
TRBJ2-7 TRBD2 TRBV28 NA TGTGCCAGCAGTTTAAGCGAGGATCTAGCGGGGGGGCCCTACGAGCAGTACTTC CASSLSEDLAGGPYEQYF
TRBJ2-5 TRBD1 TRBV14 NA TGTGCCAGCAGCGAGCTTTCCGGGACAGGTTACCAAGAGACCCAGTACTTC CASSELSGTGYQETQYF
TRBJ1-1 NA TRBV10-3 many TGTGCCATCACCCCGGGGCAATCTCCGAACACTGAAGCTTTCTTT CAITPGQSPNTEAFF
TRBJ2-5 NA TRBV28 NA TGTGCCAGCAGCCCACGGGGGACAGCACAAGAGACCCAGTACTTC CASSPRGTAQETQYF
TRBJ1-2 NA TRBV7-2 many TGTGCCAGCAGCCGGAGGGCGCGATCCTATGGCTACACCTTC CASSRRARSYGYTF
TRBJ2-3 NA TRBV7-2 many TGTGCCAGCAGCACTCAAGGGGGATTAGCCACAGATACGCAGTATTTT CASSTQGGLATDTQYF
TRBJ2-1 TRBD2 TRBV7-8 medium-sized TGTGCCAGCAGCCGGGGGGGGACCAACTCCTACAATGAGCAGTTCTTC CASSRGGTNSYNEQFF
TRBJ2-7 NA TRBV29-1 few TGCAGCGCAGCCACCGGGGCGGGCTACGAGCAGTACTTC CSAATGAGYEQYF
TRBJ1-1 NA TRBV7-8 many TGTGCCAGCAGCTTAGAACTGATTAACACTGAAGCTTTCTTT CASSLELINTEAFF
TRBJ2-2 TRBD2 TRBV18 NA TGTGCCAGCTCACCAGTACTAGCGGGGGCCACTAACACCGGGGAGCTGTTTTTT CASSPVLAGATNTGELFF
TRBJ1-6 NA TRBV18 NA TGTGCCAGCTCACCACAAGGACCTCTTAATTCACCCCTCCACTTT CASSPQGPLNSPLHF
TRBJ2-2 NA TRBV14 NA TGTGCCAGCAGCCGAGCCATCACCGGGGAGCTGTTTTTT CASSRAITGELFF
TRBJ2-3 NA TRBV7-3 many TGTGCCAGCAGCTCCAGGGGAGATACGCAGTATTTT CASSSRGDTQYF
TRBJ2-1 NA TRBV27 NA TGTGCCAGCCGTTCCCGTCTCTCGGATGAGCAGTTCTTC CASRSRLSDEQFF
TRBJ2-3 TRBD2 TRBV19 NA TGTGCCAGTCGTCCAGCGGGGGTAACAGATACGCAGTATTTT CASRPAGVTDTQYF
TRBJ2-5 NA TRBV20-1 few TGCAGTGCTAGAGATGGGGAGGCGGGCGAAGAGACCCAGTACTTC CSARDGEAGEETQYF
TRBJ2-7 NA TRBV15 few TGTGCCACCAGCAGTGGTACCTACGAGCAGTACTTC CATSSGTYEQYF
TRBJ1-4 NA TRBV11-1 NA TGTGCCAGCAGCCCGGAGGACGGCTCAACTAATGAAAAACTGTTTTTT CASSPEDGSTNEKLFF
TRBJ1-2 NA TRBV20-1 NA TGCAGTGTCAGGGCAGGGAATACTTATGGCTACACCTTC CSVRAGNTYGYTF
TRBJ2-7 NA TRBV4-1 few TGCGCCAGCAGCCCCGCGGGGGACAAACCCTACGAGCAGTACTTC CASSPAGDKPYEQYF
TRBJ2-7 NA TRBV5-1 NA TGCGCCAGCAGCTTGGGCCCGCAGGGAATTGGGCCCTACGAGCAGTACTTC CASSLGPQGIGPYEQYF
TRBJ1-1 NA TRBV2 NA TGTGCCAGCAGTGCCAACACTGAAGCTTTCTTT CASSANTEAFF
TRBJ2-2 NA TRBV7-3 many TGTGCCACCTCCCCGTCGCGGGGCACCGGGGAGCTGTTTTTT CATSPSRGTGELFF
TRBJ1-4 NA TRBV28 few TGTGCCAGCAGTTTAATGGGCGGTGGTAATGAAAAACTGTTTTTT CASSLMGGGNEKLFF
TRBJ1-1 NA TRBV5-1 NA TGCGCCAGCAGCTTCACCGAAGGGGGTGAAGCTTTCTTT CASSFTEGGEAFF
TRBJ2-7 NA TRBV11-2 many TGTGCCAGCAGCTTAGCCCCGGGGCTATACGAGCAGTACTTC CASSLAPGLYEQYF
TRBJ2-7 TRBD1 TRBV27 few TGTGCCAGCACTCTTCGACAGGGTAGTGACTCCTACGAGCAGTACTTC CASTLRQGSDSYEQYF
TRBJ2-3 NA TRBV12-3/TRBV12-4 many TGTGCCAGCAGTTTGAAAACAGATACGCAGTATTTT CASSLKTDTQYF
TRBJ1-6 NA TRBV18 NA TGTGCCAGCTCACCACAGTCCAGGGAGAATTCACCCCTCCACTTT CASSPQSRENSPLHF
TRBJ2-3 NA TRBV29-1 many TGCAGCGTTTCTAAGGTCACAGATACGCAGTATTTT CSVSKVTDTQYF
TRBJ1-5 NA TRBV7-7 few TGTGCTAGCAGCTTGTGGGGATTTAGTCAGCCCCAGCATTTT CASSLWGFSQPQHF
TRBJ1-4 NA TRBV14 many TGTGCCAGCAGCCAAGCAATGGGATATAATGAAAAACTGTTTTTT CASSQAMGYNEKLFF
TRBJ2-7 NA TRBV20-1 few TGCAGTGCTGTTCCTGTATCCTACGAGCAGTACTTC CSAVPVSYEQYF
TRBJ1-5 NA TRBV18 NA TGTGCCAGCTCACCCCGCCAGGTTCAAGATCAGCCCCAGCATTTT CASSPRQVQDQPQHF
TRBJ1-5 NA TRBV12-3/TRBV12-4 NA TGTGCCAGCAGTTTTTTCGTAGAGCCCCAGCATTTT CASSFFVEPQHF
TRBJ2-1 TRBD2 TRBV7-9 few TGTGCCAGCAGCCCGGGGACTAGCGGGGCGAATGAGCAGTTCTTC CASSPGTSGANEQFF
TRBJ2-1 NA TRBV11-3 many TGTGCCAGCAGCTCCCCCTTATACAATGAGCAGTTCTTC CASSSPLYNEQFF
TRBJ1-1 NA TRBV12-3/TRBV12-4 NA TGTGCCAGCAGTTTTTCGGGGGACACCTCGGCTTTCTTT CASSFSGDTSAFF
TRBJ2-7 TRBD1 TRBV28 few TGTGCCAGCAGGCGCCGACCACAGGGGAACTACGAGCAGTACTTC CASRRRPQGNYEQYF
TRBJ2-5 TRBD2 TRBV5-1 once TGCGCCAGCGCGGGGGGCGATCCCCAAGAGACCCAGTACTTC CASAGGDPQETQYF
TRBJ1-2 NA TRBV7-2 many TGTGCCAGCAGCTTAGCCGGGGAAGATGGCTACACCTTC CASSLAGEDGYTF
TRBJ2-5 TRBD1 TRBV5-1 many TGCGCCAGCAGCTTGGACCCCGGATCCATCGGACAGGGGGGGGAGACCCAGTACTTC CASSLDPGSIGQGGETQYF
TRBJ2-7 TRBD1 TRBV2 NA TGTGCCAGCAGTTTGGACAGGGCTCTCGACGAGCAGTACTTC CASSLDRALDEQYF
TRBJ2-3 TRBD2 TRBV10-3 NA TGTGCCATCGCCCCGGGAGGGGGGGGAGGGTCAGATACGCAGTATTTT CAIAPGGGGGSDTQYF